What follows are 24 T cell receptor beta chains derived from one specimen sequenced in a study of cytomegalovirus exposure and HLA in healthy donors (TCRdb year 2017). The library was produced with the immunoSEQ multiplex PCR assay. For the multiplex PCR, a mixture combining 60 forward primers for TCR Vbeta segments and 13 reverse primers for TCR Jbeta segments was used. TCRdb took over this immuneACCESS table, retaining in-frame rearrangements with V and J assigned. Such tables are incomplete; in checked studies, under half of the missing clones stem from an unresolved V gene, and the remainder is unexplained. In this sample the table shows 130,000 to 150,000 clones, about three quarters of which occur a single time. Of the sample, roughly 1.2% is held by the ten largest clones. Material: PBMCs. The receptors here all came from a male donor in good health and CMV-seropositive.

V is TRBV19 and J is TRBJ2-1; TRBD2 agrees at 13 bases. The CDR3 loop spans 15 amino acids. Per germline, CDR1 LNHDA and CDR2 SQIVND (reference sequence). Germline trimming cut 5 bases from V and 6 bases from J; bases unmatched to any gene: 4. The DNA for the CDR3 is TGTGCCAGTAGTCCGGGGACTAGCGGGGTCAATGAGCAGTTCTTC. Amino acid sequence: CASSPGTSGVNEQFF.

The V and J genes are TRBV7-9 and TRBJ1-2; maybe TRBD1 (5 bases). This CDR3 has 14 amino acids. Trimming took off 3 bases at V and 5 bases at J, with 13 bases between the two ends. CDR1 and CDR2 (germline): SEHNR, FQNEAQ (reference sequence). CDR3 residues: CASSFKGPVYGYTF. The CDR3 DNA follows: TGTGCCAGCAGCTTCAAGGGGCCGGTGTATGGCTACACCTTC.

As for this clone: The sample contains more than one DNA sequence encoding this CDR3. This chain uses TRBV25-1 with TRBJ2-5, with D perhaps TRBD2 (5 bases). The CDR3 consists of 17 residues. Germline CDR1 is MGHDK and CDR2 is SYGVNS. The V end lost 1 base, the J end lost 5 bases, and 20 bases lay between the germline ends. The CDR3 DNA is TGTGCCAGCAGTGAATCTTCAGGAGGTGGGCTCGGGGAGACCCAGTACTTC. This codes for CASSESSGGGLGETQYF.

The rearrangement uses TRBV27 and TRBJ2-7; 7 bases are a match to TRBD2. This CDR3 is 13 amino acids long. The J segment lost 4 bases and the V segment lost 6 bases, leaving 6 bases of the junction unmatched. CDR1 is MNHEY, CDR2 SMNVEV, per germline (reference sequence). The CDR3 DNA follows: TGTGCCAGCAGCGGCCGAGCGGGATACGAGCAGTACTTC. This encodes CASSGRAGYEQYF.

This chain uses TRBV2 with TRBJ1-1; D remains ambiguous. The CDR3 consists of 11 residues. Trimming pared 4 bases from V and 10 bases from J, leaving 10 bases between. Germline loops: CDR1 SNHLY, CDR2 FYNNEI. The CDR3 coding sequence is TGTGCCAGCAGTGGAGAGGTGGGAGCTTTCTTT. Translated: CASSGEVGAFF.

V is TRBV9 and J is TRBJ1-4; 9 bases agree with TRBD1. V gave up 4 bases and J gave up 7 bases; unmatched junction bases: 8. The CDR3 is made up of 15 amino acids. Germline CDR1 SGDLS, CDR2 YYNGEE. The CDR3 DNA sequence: TGTGCCAGCAGCCCGGCCGGGACAGGGTTTGAAAAACTGTTTTTT. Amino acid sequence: CASSPAGTGFEKLFF. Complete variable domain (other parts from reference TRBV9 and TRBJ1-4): DSGVTQTPKHLITATGQRVTLRCSPRSGDLSVYWYQQSLDQGLQFLIQYYNGEERAKGNILERFSAQQFPDLHSELNLSSLELGDSALYFCASSPAGTGFEKLFFGSGTQLSVL.

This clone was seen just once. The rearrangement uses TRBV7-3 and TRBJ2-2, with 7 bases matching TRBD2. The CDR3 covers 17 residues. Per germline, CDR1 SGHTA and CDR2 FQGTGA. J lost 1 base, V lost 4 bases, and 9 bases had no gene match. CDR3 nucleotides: TGTGCCAGCAGCTGGGGCGGGGGAGACTTGAACACCGGGGAGCTGTTTTTT. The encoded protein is CASSWGGGDLNTGELFF.

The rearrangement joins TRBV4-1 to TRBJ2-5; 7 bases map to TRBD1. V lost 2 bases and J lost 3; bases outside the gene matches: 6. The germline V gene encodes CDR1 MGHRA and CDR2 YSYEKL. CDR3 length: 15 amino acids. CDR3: CASSQTGVSKETQYF. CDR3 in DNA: TGCGCCAGCAGCCAAACAGGGGTGTCAAAAGAGACCCAGTACTTC.

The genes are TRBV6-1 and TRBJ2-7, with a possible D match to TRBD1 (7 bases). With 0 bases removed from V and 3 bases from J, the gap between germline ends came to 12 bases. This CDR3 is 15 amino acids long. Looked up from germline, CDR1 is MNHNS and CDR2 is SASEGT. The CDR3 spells CASSEAGGTVYEQYF. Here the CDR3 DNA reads TGTGCCAGCAGTGAAGCAGGCGGGACAGTCTACGAGCAGTACTTC.

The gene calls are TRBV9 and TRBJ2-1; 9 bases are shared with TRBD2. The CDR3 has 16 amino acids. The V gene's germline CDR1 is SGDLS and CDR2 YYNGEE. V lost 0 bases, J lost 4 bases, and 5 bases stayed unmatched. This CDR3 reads CASSVDLTSGYNEQFF. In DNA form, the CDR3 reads TGTGCCAGCAGCGTAGATTTAACTAGCGGGTACAATGAGCAGTTCTTC.

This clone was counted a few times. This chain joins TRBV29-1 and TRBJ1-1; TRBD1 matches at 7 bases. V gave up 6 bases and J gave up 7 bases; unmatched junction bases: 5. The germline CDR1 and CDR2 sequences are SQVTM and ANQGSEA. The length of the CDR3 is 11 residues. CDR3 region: CSVEYRGEAFF. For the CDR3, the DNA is TGCAGCGTCGAGTACAGGGGTGAAGCTTTCTTT.

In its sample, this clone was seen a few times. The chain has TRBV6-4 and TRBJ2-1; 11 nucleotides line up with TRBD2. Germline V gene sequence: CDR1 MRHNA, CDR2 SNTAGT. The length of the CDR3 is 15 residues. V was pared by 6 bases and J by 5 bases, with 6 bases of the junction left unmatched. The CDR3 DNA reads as TGTGCCAGCAGCTCTACTAGCGGGAGTAACAATGAGCAGTTCTTC. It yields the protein CASSSTSGSNNEQFF.

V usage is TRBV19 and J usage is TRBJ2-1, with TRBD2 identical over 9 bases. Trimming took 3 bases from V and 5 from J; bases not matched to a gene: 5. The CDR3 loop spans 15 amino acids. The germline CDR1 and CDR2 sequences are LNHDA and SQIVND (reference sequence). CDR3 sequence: CASSIAGGPHNEQFF. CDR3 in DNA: TGTGCCAGTAGTATTGCGGGAGGGCCCCACAATGAGCAGTTCTTC.

In DNA form, the CDR3 reads TGTGCCAGCAGTTGGCCGACGCGGGGCTACACCTTC. It encodes CASSWPTRGYTF. The rearrangement joins TRBV28 to TRBJ1-2; D is unclear. Germline lookup yields CDR1 MDHEN and CDR2 SYDVKM. Trimming removed 4 bases at V and 8 bases at J, with 11 bases between. This CDR3 has 12 residues.

The CDR3 nucleotides are TGCGCCAGCAGCTCCGGGACAGGGGATGAGCAGTACTTC. As protein: CASSSGTGDEQYF. The V and J genes are TRBV5-1 and TRBJ2-5, with 10 bases that match TRBD1. V shed 3 bases and J 11 bases; nucleotides not matched to a gene: 7. The CDR3 sequence is 13 residues long. The germline CDR1 and CDR2 sequences are SGHRS and YFSETQ.

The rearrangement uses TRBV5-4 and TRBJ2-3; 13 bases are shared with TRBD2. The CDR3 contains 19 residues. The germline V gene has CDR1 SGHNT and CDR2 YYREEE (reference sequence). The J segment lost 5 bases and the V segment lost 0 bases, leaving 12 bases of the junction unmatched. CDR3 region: CASSLVRLAGGGQIDTQYF. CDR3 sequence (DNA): TGTGCCAGCAGCTTGGTTCGACTAGCGGGGGGCGGGCAGATAGATACGCAGTATTTT.

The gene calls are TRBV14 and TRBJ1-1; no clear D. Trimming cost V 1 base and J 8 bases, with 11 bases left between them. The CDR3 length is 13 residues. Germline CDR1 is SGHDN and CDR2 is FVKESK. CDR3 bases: TGTGCCAGCAGCCAAGTCCCGGGAATCGAAGCTTTCTTT. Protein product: CASSQVPGIEAFF.

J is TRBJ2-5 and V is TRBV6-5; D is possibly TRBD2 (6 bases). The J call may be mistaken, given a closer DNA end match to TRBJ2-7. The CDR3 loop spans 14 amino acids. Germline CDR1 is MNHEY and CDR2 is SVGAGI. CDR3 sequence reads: CASSLAVRSYEQYF. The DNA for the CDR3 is TGTGCCAGCAGCTTAGCGGTGCGATCCTACGAGCAGTACTTC.

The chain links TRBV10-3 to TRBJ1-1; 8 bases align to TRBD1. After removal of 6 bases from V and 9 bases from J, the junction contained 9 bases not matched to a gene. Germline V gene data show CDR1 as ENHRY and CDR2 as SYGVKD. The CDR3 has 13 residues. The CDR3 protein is CAIRGEGQGQAFF. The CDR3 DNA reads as TGTGCCATCAGGGGGGAAGGACAGGGCCAAGCTTTCTTT.

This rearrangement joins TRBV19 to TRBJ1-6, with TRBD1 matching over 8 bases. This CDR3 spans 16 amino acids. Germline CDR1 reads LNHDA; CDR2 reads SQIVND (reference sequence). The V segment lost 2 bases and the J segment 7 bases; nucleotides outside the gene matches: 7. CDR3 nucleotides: TGTGCCAGTAGTATAACCGGACAGGGCTTAAATTCACCCCTCCACTTT. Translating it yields CASSITGQGLNSPLHF.

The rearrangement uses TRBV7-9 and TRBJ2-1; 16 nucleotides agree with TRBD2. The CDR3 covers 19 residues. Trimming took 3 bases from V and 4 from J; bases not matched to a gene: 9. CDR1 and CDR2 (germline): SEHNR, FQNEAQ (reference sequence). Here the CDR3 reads CASSFPSGLAGGAYNEQFF. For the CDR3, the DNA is TGTGCCAGCAGCTTCCCCTCGGGACTAGCGGGGGGGGCTTACAATGAGCAGTTCTTC.

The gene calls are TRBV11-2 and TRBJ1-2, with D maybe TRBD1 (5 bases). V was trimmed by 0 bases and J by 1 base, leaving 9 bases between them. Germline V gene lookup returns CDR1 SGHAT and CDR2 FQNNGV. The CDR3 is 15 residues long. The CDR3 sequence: CASSLDRVVNYGYTF. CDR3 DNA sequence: TGTGCCAGCAGCTTAGACAGGGTTGTTAACTATGGCTACACCTTC.

The CDR3, as DNA: TGTGCCAGCAGCTTGGCTGGCATGGGAAACACCATATATTTT. Amino acid sequence: CASSLAGMGNTIYF. V is TRBV5-4 and J is TRBJ1-3; D is unclear. The V end was cut by 0 bases, the J end by 4 bases, with 8 bases between. CDR3 size: 14 residues. Germline CDR1 and CDR2: SGHNT and YYREEE (reference sequence).

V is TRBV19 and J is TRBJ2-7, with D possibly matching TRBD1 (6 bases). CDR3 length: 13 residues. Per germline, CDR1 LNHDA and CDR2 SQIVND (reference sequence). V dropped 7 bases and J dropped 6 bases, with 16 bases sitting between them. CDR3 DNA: TGTGCCAGTACCAACAGGGCTCTTTCCGAGCAGTACTTC. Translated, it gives CASTNRALSEQYF.